These 4 T cell receptor beta chains were sequenced from one sample in a study of tissue T cells after allogeneic stem cell transplantation. The time point denotes: mouse harvest day 7 after allogeneic transplant. Mouse grafts combined 10^7 T-cell-depleted bone marrow cells with 10^6 splenic CD5+ T cells. Data came from immunoSEQ multiplex PCR; TCRdb stores just in-frame clones and leaves some out. The sample has approximately 4,000 clones; roughly 50% are singletons. The sample was lymph node tissue. The receptors here all came from a female BALB/c mouse given C57BL/6 T cells with graft-versus-host disease after an allogeneic hematopoietic cell transplant.

A word on this clone: Gene names refer to mouse genes. The read halts 1 residue ahead of the CDR3 end, with the missing end drawn from the germline J gene. The J gene is TRBJ2-7, the V gene TRBV12-1; 13 bases agree with TRBD2. Germline CDR1 is SGHSN and CDR2 is HYEKVE. There are 15 residues in the CDR3. The V and J ends lost 2 bases and 0 bases, in that order; junction bases with no gene match: 0. CDR3 bases read: TGTGCCAGCTCTCGGGACTGGGGGGGCTCCTATGAACAGTAC. It specifies CASSRDWGGSYEQY. The whole CDR3 protein is CASSRDWGGSYEQYF.

Remarks on this clone: Any gene name here is a mouse gene name. The read is 1 residue too short to cover the CDR3 end, so that end is filled in from the germline J gene. The V gene is TRBV26, the J gene TRBJ1-6; the D is unclear. TRBJ1-6 is assigned to the ORF class and has an uncertain function. There are 14 residues in the CDR3. Trimming took 4 bases from V and 0 from J, leaving 4 bases between them. The germline CDR1 and CDR2 sequences are KGHPV and FQNQEV (reference sequence). This chain's CDR3 is CASSQLSYNSPLYF. Partial CDR3 DNA: TGTGCCAGCAGTCAACTTTCCTATAATTCGCCCCTCTAC.

A word on this clone: Gene names and germline refer to mouse. Read data end 1 residue before the CDR3 end; the end is taken from the germline J gene. The chain links TRBV15 to TRBJ1-1, with TRBD1 identical over 11 bases. V shed 4 bases, J shed 3 bases, and the junction held 4 bases outside the gene matches. The CDR3 runs to 15 residues. CDR1 SGHND and CDR2 FRSKSL come from the germline V gene. Incomplete CDR3 DNA: TGTGCCAGCAGTTCGGGACAGGGGGGAGACACAGAAGTCTTC. Its translation: CASSSGQGGDTEVF. The full CDR3 reads CASSSGQGGDTEVFF. The full variable domain, completed using reference TRBV15 and TRBJ1-1, is DAGVTQTPRHEVAEKGQTIILKCEPVSGHNDLFWYRQTKIQGLELLSYFRSKSLMEDGGAFKDRFKAEMLNSSFSTLKIQPTEPKDSAVYLCASSSGQGGDTEVFFGKGTRLTVV.

For this clone: Any gene name here is a mouse gene name. The CDR3 goes on 1 residue after the read ends, and that part is filled in from the germline J gene. The V gene is TRBV31, the J gene TRBJ1-1; perhaps TRBD1 as D (5 bases). The CDR3 is made up of 14 amino acids. CDR1 is GKSSPN, CDR2 SITVG, per germline. V lost 0 bases to trimming and J lost 0 bases, with 8 bases between them. Incomplete CDR3 DNA: TGTGCCTGGAGTCTTGGGGGGGCAAACACAGAAGTCTTC. Translation: CAWSLGGANTEVF. The whole CDR3 protein is CAWSLGGANTEVFF.